These 12 T cell receptor beta chains were sequenced from one sample in a study of naive and memory T cell subsets. The SP2 primer and nested alpha and beta constant region primers amplified ligated cDNA in four rounds. MiXCR was run by TCRdb on the UMI-ligation and nested PCR reads, yielding one entry per CDR3 protein. The sample contains under 35,000 distinct CDR3 sequences, 6.7% of which appear only once. This sample's treatment: skin biopsy from PPD injection site in Mantoux-positive individual. TCR cDNA received a 3' ligated oligonucleotide that carried a UMI. The sample in question was skin, obtained from a tuberculin skin test site. These receptor sequences come from an adult in good health.

This clonotype was observed many times. This sequence joins TRBV7-9 and TRBJ2-7; D possibly uses TRBD1 or TRBD2 (5 bases each). The germline gives CDR1 SEHNR, CDR2 FQNEAQ (reference sequence). The V end was cut by 5 bases, the J end by 4 bases, with 15 bases between. This CDR3 contains 14 residues. The CDR3: CASSPEGSRYEQYF. The CDR3 region has the DNA TGTGCCAGCAGCCCCGAGGGGAGCCGGTACGAGCAGTACTTC.

A few counts support this clonotype. The genes are TRBV6-6 and TRBJ1-2, with D uncertain. CDR1 MNHNY and CDR2 SVGAGI come from the germline V gene (reference sequence). Trimming took off 7 bases at V and 8 bases at J, with 17 bases between the two ends. The CDR3 length is 13 residues. The DNA for the CDR3 is TGTGCCAGCACGCCCGGGGTTCGTGACGGCTACACCTTC. It yields the protein CASTPGVRDGYTF.

In this sample, this clonotype turned up a few times. The chain employs TRBV7-2 and TRBJ1-3; D is possibly TRBD1 (6 bases). This CDR3 contains 15 residues. V gave up 2 bases and J gave up 4 bases, with 12 bases separating them. CDR1 SGHTA and CDR2 FQGNSA come from the germline V gene. The CDR3 region is CASSLRGSAGNTIYF. DNA of the CDR3: TGTGCCAGCAGCTTAAGGGGGTCGGCAGGAAACACCATATATTTT.

In this sample, this clonotype is medium-sized. The chain joins TRBV5-1 to TRBJ2-1, with D perhaps TRBD2 (5 bases). V lost 2 bases to trimming and J lost 8 bases, with 17 bases between them. This CDR3 spans 15 amino acids. CDR1 and CDR2 (germline): SGHRS, YFSETQ. DNA for the CDR3: TGCGCCAGCAGCTTTTCGGGCCCCGCGGGCGATGAGCAGTTCTTC. Translation gives CASSFSGPAGDEQFF.

In its sample, this clonotype was seen many times. The chain is built from TRBV5-1 and TRBJ2-6, with TRBD1 matching 7 bases. J gave up 0 bases and V 4 bases, and 10 bases lay outside the gene matches. Germline loops: CDR1 SGHRS, CDR2 YFSETQ. The CDR3 runs 18 residues. This chain's CDR3 is CASSGTGTVHSGANVLTF. DNA of the CDR3: TGCGCCAGCAGCGGGACCGGGACAGTTCACTCTGGGGCCAACGTCCTGACTTTC.

This clonotype was seen a few times. Here the CDR3 reads CASSSRGAATYSGNTIYF. In nucleotides, the CDR3 is TGTGCCAGCAGTTCCCGTGGGGCAGCTACCTACTCTGGAAACACCATATATTTT. This chain joins TRBV27 and TRBJ1-3; maybe TRBD1 (5 bases). Trimming took off 4 bases at V and 0 bases at J, with 19 bases between the two ends. CDR3 size: 18 residues. Germline V gene data show CDR1 as MNHEY and CDR2 as SMNVEV (reference sequence).

This clonotype was seen many times. This chain links TRBV12-3 or TRBV12-4 with TRBJ1-1; D is unclear. This CDR3 contains 14 residues. V lost 6 bases, J lost 6 bases, and 17 bases lay in between. The DNA for the CDR3 is TGTGCCAGCAGGCAGAATCAAGGGAGGGCTGAAGCTTTCTTT. Its protein is CASRQNQGRAEAFF.

This clonotype was counted many times. The chain joins TRBV19 to TRBJ2-2; a weak D match, TRBD1 (5 bases). The germline V gene has CDR1 LNHDA and CDR2 SQIVND (reference sequence). Trimming took off 7 bases at V and 4 bases at J, with 10 bases between the two ends. The CDR3 is 13 amino acids. The CDR3 spells CASTTTVTGELFF. CDR3 bases: TGTGCCAGTACCACGACAGTCACCGGGGAGCTGTTTTTT.

By share, this clonotype counts as medium-sized. The chain joins TRBV19 to TRBJ2-2, with a tentative D call TRBD2 (5 bases). This CDR3 has 17 residues. Germline CDR1 reads LNHDA; CDR2 reads SQIVND (reference sequence). The V end was cut by 1 base, the J end by 0 bases, with 12 bases between. The CDR3 DNA reads TGTGCCAGTAGTATAGTGGCGGGCGATGCGAACACCGGGGAGCTGTTTTTT. Its protein is CASSIVAGDANTGELFF. Full variable domain (remainder filled in from reference TRBV19 and TRBJ2-2): DGGITQSPKYLFRKEGQNVTLSCEQNLNHDAMYWYRQDPGQGLRLIYYSQIVNDFQKGDIAEGYSVSREKKESFPLTVTSAQKNPTAFYLCASSIVAGDANTGELFFGEGSRLTVL.

This clonotype was seen at least ten times. The CDR3 loop reads CASSYSRGPTGELFF. The DNA for the CDR3 is TGTGCCAGCAGTTACTCTAGGGGACCCACCGGGGAGCTGTTTTTT. This chain connects TRBV6-6 to TRBJ2-2; D could derive from TRBD1 or TRBD2 (5 bases each). V dropped 0 bases and J dropped 4 bases, with 9 bases sitting between them. The CDR3 loop spans 15 amino acids. The V gene's germline CDR1 is MNHNY and CDR2 SVGAGI (reference sequence).

This clonotype has ten or more counts. This chain connects TRBV2 to TRBJ2-1; D remains ambiguous. The CDR3 is 13 residues long. V was trimmed by 3 bases and J by 2 bases, leaving 5 bases between them. Germline V gene lookup returns CDR1 SNHLY and CDR2 FYNNEI. CDR3 sequence: CASSEVAYNEQFF. In DNA, the CDR3 is TGTGCCAGCAGTGAGGTCGCCTACAATGAGCAGTTCTTC.

This clonotype was counted at least ten times. The chain has TRBV6-1 and TRBJ1-5, with D perhaps TRBD1 (5 bases). Germline lookup yields CDR1 MNHNS and CDR2 SASEGT. The V end lost 3 bases, the J end lost 3 bases, and 15 bases lay between the germline ends. The CDR3 has 16 residues. DNA for the CDR3: TGTGCCAGCAGTGAGACGCGTCAGGGCTTCAATCAGCCCCAGCATTTT. Amino acid sequence: CASSETRQGFNQPQHF.